The present TCR beta chain was sequenced within a study of blood T cell repertoires in COVID-19. Original methodology: Reference gene primer amplification gave estimated nucleated cell counts. Profiling relied on immunoSEQ multiplex PCR, and the TCRdb table lists in-frame clones only, not all of them. V and J calls and clone size come straight from that table; D and trimming were deduced from the DNA. The table records around 70,000 clones, less than 95% of them present only once. The CDR3 spans 15 residues. Germline CDR1 GTSNPN, CDR2 SVGIG (reference sequence). V lost 3 bases, J lost 4 bases, and 7 bases stayed unmatched.

The specimen sequenced was peripheral blood. The rearrangement uses TRBV30 and TRBJ1-1; 11 nucleotides line up with TRBD1. The source is an older woman with active COVID-19. CDR3 in amino acids: CAWRGLGTGGTEAFF. CDR3 bases: TGTGCCTGGAGGGGCCTGGGGACAGGGGGCACTGAAGCTTTCTTT.